Listed below are T cell receptor beta chains from one sample, sequenced in a study of T cell responses to AZD1222 COVID-19 vaccine. Generated by immunoSEQ multiplex PCR, the TCRdb table keeps only in-frame clones and is missing some. The sample has around 75,000 clones; around 83% are singletons. The sample consisted of peripheral blood, taken on day 0 of AZD1222 vaccination. The receptors here all came from an adult in good health. Both conserved end residues are part of each CDR3. D genes are given only for firm matches. Size is omitted from some rows. Given values are once, few, many or a class for expanded clones.

TRBV2	-	-	TRBJ2-7	TGTGCCAGCAGACAGAGCTCAACCTACGAGCAGTACTTC	CASRQSSTYEQYF
TRBV5-6	TRBD1	-	TRBJ1-1	TGTGCCAGCAGGCCTAACAGGGGTGGCACTGAAGCTTTCTTT	CASRPNRGGTEAFF
TRBV10-2	TRBD2	-	TRBJ2-5	TGCGCCAGCAGTCCGGGGACTAGCGCAGAGACCCAGTACTTC	CASSPGTSAETQYF
TRBV25-1	TRBD2	-	TRBJ2-5	TGTGCCAGCAGTGAGCCCGCGGGGGGGAGAGAGACCCAGTACTTC	CASSEPAGGRETQYF
TRBV9	-	-	TRBJ2-1	TGTGCCAGCAGCGTAGCTACAGGGCTTTACAATGAGCAGTTCTTC	CASSVATGLYNEQFF
TRBV11-2	-	-	TRBJ2-7	TGTGCCAGCAGTCATGAGATGGCCTCCTTTTTAACCTACGAGCAGTACTTC	CASSHEMASFLTYEQYF
TRBV7-3	-	once	TRBJ2-2	TGTGCCAGCAGCAGGAGGGGCGCCGGGGAGCTGTTTTTT	CASSRRGAGELFF
TRBV9	-	-	TRBJ2-7	TGTGCCAGCAGCGTAGGGTCGGTGGGGACGCCCTGGTACGAGCAGTACTTC	CASSVGSVGTPWYEQYF
TRBV5-1	TRBD1	-	TRBJ2-5	TGCGCCAGCAGCTCGCTGGACAGGGTCGGGGAGACCCAGTACTTC	CASSSLDRVGETQYF
TRBV29-1	-	-	TRBJ2-2	TGCAGCGTTGAAGATCGAAACAGACCTACCGGGGAGCTGTTTTTT	CSVEDRNRPTGELFF
TRBV19	TRBD1	-	TRBJ2-1	TGTGCCAGTAGCCAACAGGGGGCAAATGAGCAGTTCTTC	CASSQQGANEQFF
TRBV7-2	TRBD1	-	TRBJ1-4	TGTGCCAGCAGCTCAGGACAGGGATGGGGTGAAAAACTGTTTTTT	CASSSGQGWGEKLFF
TRBV4-1	TRBD1	-	TRBJ1-5	TGCGCCAGCAGCCAGCCGGGACAGGGGGCAAATCAGCCCCAGCATTTT	CASSQPGQGANQPQHF
TRBV18	-	-	TRBJ1-2	TGTGCCAGCTCACCCGTAACTAGCCAAAGGGGGGGCTACACCTTC	CASSPVTSQRGGYTF
TRBV15	-	-	TRBJ1-2	TGTGCCACCAGCAGAGATGGAGGGGCTAACTATGGCTACACCTTC	CATSRDGGANYGYTF
TRBV9	-	-	TRBJ2-6	TGTGCCAGCAGCGTACTACAGGTTTCTGGGGCCAACGTCCTGACTTTC	CASSVLQVSGANVLTF
TRBV7-7	-	-	TRBJ2-1	TGTGCTAGCAGCTTAGATACGGGGGCCTACAATGAGCAGTTCTTC	CASSLDTGAYNEQFF
TRBV23-1	-	-	TRBJ2-3	TGCGCCAGCACGACCTGCCCGAGCACAGATACGCAGTATTTT	CASTTCPSTDTQYF
TRBV11-3	-	once	TRBJ1-2	TGTGCCAGCAGCTTAGCAAGGACAGAGAACTATGGCTACACCTTC	CASSLARTENYGYTF
TRBV27	-	-	TRBJ2-2	TGTGCCAGCAGGTTAGGCAGGAACACCGGGGAGCTGTTTTTT	CASRLGRNTGELFF
TRBV18	-	-	TRBJ1-2	TGTGCCAGCTCACCACGTGATGGACATGGCTACACCTTC	CASSPRDGHGYTF
TRBV7-8	TRBD1	-	TRBJ1-4	TGTGCCAGCAGCATGAGGTTGGGACAGGGATCTTCGACTAATGAAAAACTGTTTTTT	CASSMRLGQGSSTNEKLFF
TRBV6-6	-	-	TRBJ1-6	TGTGCCAGCAGTCGATCGCTTCCATTCTCCTATAATTCACCCCTCCACTTT	CASSRSLPFSYNSPLHF
TRBV7-9	TRBD1	-	TRBJ1-3	TGTGCCAGCAGCCCCGGGGACAGGAACTCTGGAAACACCATATATTTT	CASSPGDRNSGNTIYF
TRBV6-5	-	few	TRBJ1-1	TGTGCCAGCAGTTACCGACAGGTCCGGGCTGAAGCTTTCTTT	CASSYRQVRAEAFF
TRBV5-4	-	-	TRBJ2-7	TGTGCCAGCAGCCCTCAAACACCCGGACTGTCCTACGAGCAGTACTTC	CASSPQTPGLSYEQYF
TRBV4-3	-	few	TRBJ2-1	TGCGCCAGCAGCCAAGGACTCCGCTTGGCCCTTGAGCAGTTCTTC	CASSQGLRLALEQFF
TRBV6-1	-	-	TRBJ1-6	TGTGCCAGCAGTCCGACGGATTATAATTCACCCCTCCACTTT	CASSPTDYNSPLHF
TRBV6-1	-	-	TRBJ1-5	TGTGCCAGCAGTGAAGGGGGGGGCTATAGCAATCAGCCCCAGCATTTT	CASSEGGGYSNQPQHF
TRBV7-2	-	-	TRBJ2-3	TGTGCCAGCAGCTCTAGGATAACGGGGGCAGATACGCAGTATTTT	CASSSRITGADTQYF
TRBV18	-	-	TRBJ2-1	TGTGCCAGCTCATCGGACAGAAGCTACAATGAGCAGTTCTTC	CASSSDRSYNEQFF
TRBV2	-	-	TRBJ2-5	TGTGCCAGCAGTCCGAGGGAAAGAGAGACCCAGTACTTC	CASSPRERETQYF
TRBV19	-	-	TRBJ1-5	TGTGCCAGTAGTATAGTGTTGACCGCCCTAGGTCAGCCCCAGCATTTT	CASSIVLTALGQPQHF
TRBV29-1	-	-	TRBJ1-6	TGCAGCGCCCGATCAGGACAGAGAGATTCACCCCTCCACTTT	CSARSGQRDSPLHF
TRBV7-2	-	few	TRBJ1-2	TGTGCCATACATAGGGCCTATGGCTACACCTTC	CAIHRAYGYTF
TRBV27	-	-	TRBJ1-5	TGTGCCAGCAGTTTTTCGGGCCCCCTTAGCAATCAGCCCCAGCATTTT	CASSFSGPLSNQPQHF
TRBV5-5	-	-	TRBJ1-2	TGTGCCAGCAGCTTAGTGACAGCCCCGGACTATGGCTACACCTTC	CASSLVTAPDYGYTF
TRBV24-1	TRBD1	-	TRBJ2-2	TGTGCCACCAGTGATTTGCGGACAGGGGGACTTATGAACACCGGGGAGCTGTTTTTT	CATSDLRTGGLMNTGELFF